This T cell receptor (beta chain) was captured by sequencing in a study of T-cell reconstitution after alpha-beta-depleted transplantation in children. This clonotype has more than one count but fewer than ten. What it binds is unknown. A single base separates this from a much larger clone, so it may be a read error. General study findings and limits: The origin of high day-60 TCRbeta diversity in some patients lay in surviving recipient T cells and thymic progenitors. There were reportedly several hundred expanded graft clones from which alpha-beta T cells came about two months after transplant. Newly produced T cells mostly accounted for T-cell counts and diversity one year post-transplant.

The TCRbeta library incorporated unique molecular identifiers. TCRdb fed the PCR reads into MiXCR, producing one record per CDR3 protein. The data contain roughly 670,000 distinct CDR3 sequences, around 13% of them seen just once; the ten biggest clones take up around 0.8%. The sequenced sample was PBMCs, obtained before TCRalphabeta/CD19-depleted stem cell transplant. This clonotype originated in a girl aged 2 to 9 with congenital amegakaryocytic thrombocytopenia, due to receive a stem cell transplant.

CDR3 protein: CCARDRPSGSPSNTGELFF. CDR3 coding DNA: TGCTGTGCTAGAGATCGCCCTAGCGGGAGTCCTTCGAACACCGGGGAGCTGTTTTTT. This sequence joins TRBV20-1 and TRBJ2-2; 10 positions agree with TRBD2. This CDR3 is built from 19 residues. In germline, CDR1 is DFQATT, CDR2 SNEGSKA (reference sequence).